The T cell receptor beta chain under discussion was sequenced for a study of blood T cell repertoires in COVID-19. Some clones are missing from TCRdb's copy, which holds only in-frame ones; the method was immunoSEQ multiplex PCR. This table has some 180,000 clones, 81% appearing once. This CDR3 is built from 15 residues. With 2 bases clipped from V and 5 bases from J, the junction kept 5 bases outside the gene matches. Germline CDR1 is SGHTA and CDR2 is FQGTGA. This clone came up a few times. The V gene is TRBV7-3, the J gene TRBJ2-5, with 10 bases matching TRBD1. Sequenced material: peripheral blood. This TCR was sampled from a woman aged 40 to 49 with COVID-19, enrolled during active disease. CDR3 DNA: TGTGCCAGCAGCTTAGACAGGGGGCGCTTGGAGACCCAGTACTTC. Its protein is CASSLDRGRLETQYF.